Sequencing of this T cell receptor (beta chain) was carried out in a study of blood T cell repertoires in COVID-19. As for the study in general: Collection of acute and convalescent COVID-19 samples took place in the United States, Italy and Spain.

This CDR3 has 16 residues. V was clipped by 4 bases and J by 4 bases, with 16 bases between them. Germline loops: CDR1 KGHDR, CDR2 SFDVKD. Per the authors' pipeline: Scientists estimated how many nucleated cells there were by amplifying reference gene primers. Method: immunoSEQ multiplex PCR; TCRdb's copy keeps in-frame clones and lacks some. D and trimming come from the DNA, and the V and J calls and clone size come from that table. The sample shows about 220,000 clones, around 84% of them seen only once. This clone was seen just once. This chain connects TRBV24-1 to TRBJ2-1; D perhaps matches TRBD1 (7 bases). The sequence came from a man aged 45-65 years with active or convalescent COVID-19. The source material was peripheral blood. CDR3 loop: CATSDNIQGRYNEQFF. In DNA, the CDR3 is TGTGCCACCAGTGACAACATACAGGGGAGGTACAATGAGCAGTTCTTC.